This passage covers 13 T cell receptor beta chains from one sample sequenced in a study of blood T cell repertoires in COVID-19. Data came from immunoSEQ multiplex PCR; TCRdb stores just in-frame clones and leaves some out. The repertoire has about 200,000 clones, around 85% of them found once; the top ten carry 15% to 20%. Sequenced: PBMCs or T cells enriched from blood (not recorded which). These receptor sequences come from a man aged 35-49 years who had recovered from COVID-19.

This clone has just one count. The J gene is TRBJ1-2, the V gene TRBV2; no clear D. Germline loops: CDR1 SNHLY, CDR2 FYNNEI. The CDR3 runs 14 residues. With 1 base removed from V and 0 bases from J, the gap between germline ends came to 6 bases. This CDR3 reads CASSEGGANYGYTF. CDR3 nucleotide sequence: TGTGCCAGCAGTGAAGGAGGAGCTAACTATGGCTACACCTTC. Drawing the rest from reference TRBV2 and TRBJ1-2, the complete variable domain is EPEVTQTPSHQVTQMGQEVILRCVPISNHLYFYWYRQILGQKVEFLVSFYNNEISEKSEIFDDQFSVERPDGSNFTLKIRSTKLEDSAMYFCASSEGGANYGYTFGSGTRLTVV.

The chain is built from TRBV5-6 and TRBJ2-1, with 14 nucleotides matching TRBD2. This CDR3 is 16 amino acids long. Germline lookup yields CDR1 SGHDT and CDR2 YYEEEE. V was clipped by 3 bases and J by 6 bases; unmatched bases: 5. CDR3 protein: CASSSTGLAGGNEQFF. CDR3 nucleotide sequence: TGTGCCAGCAGCTCAACCGGACTAGCGGGAGGCAATGAGCAGTTCTTC.

The chain carries TRBV27 and TRBJ2-3, with TRBD2 identical over 13 bases. CDR3 length: 18 amino acids. Germline-derived CDR1 and CDR2 are MNHEY and SMNVEV (reference sequence). Germline trimming cut 1 base from V and 5 bases from J; bases unmatched to any gene: 9. This chain's CDR3 is CASSLLGTSGNFIDTQYF. Here the CDR3 DNA reads TGTGCCAGCAGTTTATTGGGGACTAGCGGGAATTTCATAGATACGCAGTATTTT.

This clone was seen only a few times. This chain links TRBV19 with TRBJ2-2; 7 bases are shared with TRBD1. The V gene's germline CDR1 is LNHDA and CDR2 SQIVND (reference sequence). The CDR3 loop spans 13 amino acids. The V and J ends lost 6 bases and 6 bases, in that order; junction bases with no gene match: 4. CDR3 protein: CASRKQGSGELFF. The CDR3 nucleotides are TGTGCCAGTAGGAAACAGGGGTCCGGGGAGCTGTTTTTT.

The chain carries TRBV30 and TRBJ1-3, with 8 positions matching TRBD1. Germline trimming cut 0 bases from V and 3 bases from J; bases unmatched to any gene: 4. CDR1 GTSNPN and CDR2 SVGIG come from the germline V gene (reference sequence). The CDR3 is made up of 15 amino acids. CDR3 DNA: TGTGCCTGGAGTGTTCAGGGGGCTATTGGAAACACCATATATTTT. Amino acids: CAWSVQGAIGNTIYF.

The rearrangement links TRBV11-2 to TRBJ2-7; no clear D. V was pared by 4 bases and J by 4 bases, with 11 bases between. This CDR3 is built from 13 residues. Germline lookup yields CDR1 SGHAT and CDR2 FQNNGV. Written as DNA, the CDR3 is TGTGCCAGCAGCTCCGCGGCTGGGTACGAGCAGTACTTC. It translates to CASSSAAGYEQYF.

The rearrangement uses TRBV2 and TRBJ1-5, with a possible D match to TRBD1 (5 bases). This CDR3 is built from 16 residues. The V gene's germline CDR1 is SNHLY and CDR2 FYNNEI. Trimming removed 1 base at V and 4 bases at J, with 14 bases between. In DNA form, the CDR3 reads TGTGCCAGCAGTGAAGGGGGGAGGGCCCGAAATCAGCCCCAGCATTTT. Encoded protein: CASSEGGRARNQPQHF.

The CDR3 coding sequence is TGTGCCAGCAGACAGGGCTTAACCAGCGAGCAGTACTTC. Protein product: CASRQGLTSEQYF. The gene calls are TRBV2 and TRBJ2-7, with a possible D match to TRBD1 (6 bases). Trimming stripped 6 bases from V and 6 bases from J, with 15 bases between. In germline, CDR1 is SNHLY, CDR2 FYNNEI. The CDR3 extends over 13 amino acids.

V gene TRBV10-3 combines with J gene TRBJ1-5, with 7 nucleotides matching TRBD1. Germline V lookup: CDR1 ENHRY, CDR2 SYGVKD. This CDR3 is built from 15 residues. V was pared by 3 bases and J by 1 base, with 3 bases of the junction left unmatched. The CDR3 protein is CAISEKGASNQPQHF. DNA of the CDR3: TGTGCCATCAGTGAAAAGGGGGCGAGCAATCAGCCCCAGCATTTT.

This chain uses TRBV28 with TRBJ1-1; 8 bases map to TRBD1. The CDR3 totals 13 residues. Trimming took 11 bases from V and 0 from J; bases not matched to a gene: 5. Germline V gene lookup returns CDR1 MDHEN and CDR2 SYDVKM. The CDR3 spells CAHTGGMNTEAFF. The CDR3 region has the DNA TGTGCCCATACAGGGGGAATGAACACTGAAGCTTTCTTT.

Only a few counts were recorded for this clone. The V call is TRBV7-2, the J call TRBJ2-5; TRBD1 matches at 7 bases. V shed 1 base, J shed 5 bases, and the junction held 4 bases outside the gene matches. Germline V gives CDR1 SGHTA, CDR2 FQGNSA. The CDR3 sequence is 14 residues long. DNA for the CDR3: TGTGCCAGCAGCTTAGGGACAGGCGGGGAGACCCAGTACTTC. Translated: CASSLGTGGETQYF.

This clone was detected only a few times. The chain joins TRBV6-2 or TRBV6-3 to TRBJ2-2; TRBD2 agrees at 8 bases. The germline CDR1 and CDR2 sequences are MNHEY and SVGEGT. V lost 5 bases, J lost 6 bases, and 17 bases stayed unmatched. This CDR3 is built from 18 residues. CDR3 sequence (DNA): TGTGCCAGCAGTCCCCAGGGACTAGTCTCTGTTGGGGCCGGGGAGCTGTTTTTT. This encodes CASSPQGLVSVGAGELFF.

This clone was seen once. The genes are TRBV20-1 and TRBJ1-5, with D uncertain. CDR1 is DFQATT, CDR2 SNEGSKA, per germline (reference sequence). The CDR3 is 15 residues long. V lost 3 bases, J lost 2 bases, and 14 bases lay in between. In DNA, the CDR3 is TGCAGTGCTAGTAGTGGGAGTGGGGGCAATCAGCCCCAGCATTTT. This encodes CSASSGSGGNQPQHF.